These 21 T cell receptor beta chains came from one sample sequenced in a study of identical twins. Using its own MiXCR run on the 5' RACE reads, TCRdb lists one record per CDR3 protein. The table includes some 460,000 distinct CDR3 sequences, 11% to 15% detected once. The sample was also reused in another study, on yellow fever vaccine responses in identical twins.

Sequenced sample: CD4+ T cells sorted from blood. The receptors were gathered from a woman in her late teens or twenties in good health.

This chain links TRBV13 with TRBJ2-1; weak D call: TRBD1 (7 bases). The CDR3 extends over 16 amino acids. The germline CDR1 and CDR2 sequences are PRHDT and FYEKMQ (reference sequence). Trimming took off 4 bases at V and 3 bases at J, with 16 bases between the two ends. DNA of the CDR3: TGTGCCAGCAGCTCCCAACAGGGGAGGATCTACAATGAGCAGTTCTTC. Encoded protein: CASSSQQGRIYNEQFF. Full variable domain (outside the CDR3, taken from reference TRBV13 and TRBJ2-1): AAGVIQSPRHLIKEKRETATLKCYPIPRHDTVYWYQQGPGQDPQFLISFYEKMQSDKGSIPDRFSAQQFSDYHSELNMSSLELGDSALYFCASSSQQGRIYNEQFFGPGTRLTVL.

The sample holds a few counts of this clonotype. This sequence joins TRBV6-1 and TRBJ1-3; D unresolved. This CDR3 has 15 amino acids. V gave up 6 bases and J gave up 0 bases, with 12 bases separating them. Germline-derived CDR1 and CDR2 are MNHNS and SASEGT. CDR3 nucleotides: TGTGCCAGCAGAACCAAATGGGGCTCTGGAAACACCATATATTTT. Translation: CASRTKWGSGNTIYF.

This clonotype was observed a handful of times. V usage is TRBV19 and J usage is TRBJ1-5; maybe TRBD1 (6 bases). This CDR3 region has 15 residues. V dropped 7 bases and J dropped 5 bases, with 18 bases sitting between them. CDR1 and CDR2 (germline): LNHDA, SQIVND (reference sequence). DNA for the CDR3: TGTGCCAGTACCCTGATAAGGGGGGCAGATCAGCCCCAGCATTTT. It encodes CASTLIRGADQPQHF.

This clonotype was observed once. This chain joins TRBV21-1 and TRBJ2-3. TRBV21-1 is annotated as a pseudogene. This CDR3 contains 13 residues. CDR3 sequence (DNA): TGTGCCAGCAGCAAAGGGGGCACAGATACGCAGTATTTT. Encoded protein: CASSKGGTDTQYF.

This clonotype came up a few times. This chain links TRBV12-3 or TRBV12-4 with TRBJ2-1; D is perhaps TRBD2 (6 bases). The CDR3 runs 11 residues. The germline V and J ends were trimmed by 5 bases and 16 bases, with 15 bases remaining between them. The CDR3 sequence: CASSAGSMVFF. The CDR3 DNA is TGTGCCAGCAGTGCGGGATCAATGGTTTTCTTC.

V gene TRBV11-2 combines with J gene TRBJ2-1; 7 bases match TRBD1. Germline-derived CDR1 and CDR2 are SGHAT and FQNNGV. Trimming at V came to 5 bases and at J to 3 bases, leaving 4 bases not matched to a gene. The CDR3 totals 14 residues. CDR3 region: CASSRDSLYNEQFF. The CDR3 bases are TGTGCCAGCAGCCGGGACAGCCTCTACAATGAGCAGTTCTTC. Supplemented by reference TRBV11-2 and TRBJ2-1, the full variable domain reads EAGVAQSPRYKIIEKRQSVAFWCNPISGHATLYWYQQILGQGPKLLIQFQNNGVVDDSQLPKDRFSAERLKGVDSTLKIQPAKLEDSAVYLCASSRDSLYNEQFFGPGTRLTVL.

Written as DNA, the CDR3 is TGTACCACCGAGGGGGGGAAGAACACTGAAGCTTTCTTT. Encoded protein: CTTEGGKNTEAFF. The chain employs TRBV28 and TRBJ1-1, with D tentatively TRBD1 (6 bases). Germline CDR1 MDHEN, CDR2 SYDVKM. CDR3 length: 13 residues.

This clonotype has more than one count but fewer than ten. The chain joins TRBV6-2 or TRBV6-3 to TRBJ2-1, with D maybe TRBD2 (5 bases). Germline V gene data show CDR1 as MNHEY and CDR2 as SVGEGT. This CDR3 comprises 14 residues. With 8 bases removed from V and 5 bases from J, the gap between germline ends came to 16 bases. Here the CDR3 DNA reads TGTGCCAGCTTGGACCCCGGGGAAGACAATGAGCAGTTCTTC. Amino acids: CASLDPGEDNEQFF.

CDR3 in DNA: TGTGCCACCAGCACAAACCAGGGTGGCGAGCAGTACTTC. It codes for CATSTNQGGEQYF. The V gene is TRBV15, the J gene TRBJ2-7, with TRBD1 as a possible D gene (5 bases). Germline assignment: CDR1 LNHNV and CDR2 YYDKDF (reference sequence). This CDR3 is built from 13 residues. The V end was cut by 4 bases, the J end by 6 bases, with 13 bases between. The full variable domain, in which reference TRBV15 and TRBJ2-7 provide the parts outside the CDR3, is DAMVIQNPRYQVTQFGKPVTLSCSQTLNHNVMYWYQQKSSQAPKLLFHYYDKDFNNEADTPDNFQSRRPNTSFCFLDIRSPGLGDTAMYLCATSTNQGGEQYFGPGTRLTVT.

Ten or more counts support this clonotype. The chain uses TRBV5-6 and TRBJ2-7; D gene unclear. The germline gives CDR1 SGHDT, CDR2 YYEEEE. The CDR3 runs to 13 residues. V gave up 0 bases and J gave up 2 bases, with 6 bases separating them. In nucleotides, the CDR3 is TGTGCCAGCAGCTTGGACGATGCCTACGAGCAGTACTTC. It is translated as CASSLDDAYEQYF.

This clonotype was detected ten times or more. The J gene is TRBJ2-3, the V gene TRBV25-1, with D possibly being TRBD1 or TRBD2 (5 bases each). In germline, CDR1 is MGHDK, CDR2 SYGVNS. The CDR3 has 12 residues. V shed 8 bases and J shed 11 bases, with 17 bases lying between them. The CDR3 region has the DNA TGTGCCAGCTCCCCCGGGGCTGGCGAGCAGTATTTT. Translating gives CASSPGAGEQYF.

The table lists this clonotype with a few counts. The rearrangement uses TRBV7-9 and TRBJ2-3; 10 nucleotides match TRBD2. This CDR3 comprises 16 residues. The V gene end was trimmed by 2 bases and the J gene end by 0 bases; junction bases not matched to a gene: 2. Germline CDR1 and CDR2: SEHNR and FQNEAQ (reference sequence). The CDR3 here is CASSLTSGASTDTQYF. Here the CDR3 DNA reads TGTGCCAGCAGCTTAACTAGCGGGGCTAGCACAGATACGCAGTATTTT.

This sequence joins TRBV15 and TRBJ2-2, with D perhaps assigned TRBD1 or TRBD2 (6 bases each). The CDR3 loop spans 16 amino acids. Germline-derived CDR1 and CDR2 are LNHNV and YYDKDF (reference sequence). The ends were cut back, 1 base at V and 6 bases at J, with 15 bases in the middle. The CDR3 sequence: CATSRGDKGGAGELFF. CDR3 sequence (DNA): TGTGCCACCAGCAGAGGGGACAAGGGGGGTGCCGGGGAGCTGTTTTTT. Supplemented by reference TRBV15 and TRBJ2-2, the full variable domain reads DAMVIQNPRYQVTQFGKPVTLSCSQTLNHNVMYWYQQKSSQAPKLLFHYYDKDFNNEADTPDNFQSRRPNTSFCFLDIRSPGLGDTAMYLCATSRGDKGGAGELFFGEGSRLTVL.

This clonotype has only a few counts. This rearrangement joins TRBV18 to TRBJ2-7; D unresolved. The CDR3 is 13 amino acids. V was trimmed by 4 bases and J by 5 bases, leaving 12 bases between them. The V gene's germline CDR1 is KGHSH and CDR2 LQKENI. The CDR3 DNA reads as TGTGCCAGCTCACGGCCGGACCGGAACGAGCAGTACTTC. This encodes CASSRPDRNEQYF. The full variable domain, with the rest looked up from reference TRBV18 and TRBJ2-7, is NAGVMQNPRHLVRRRGQEARLRCSPMKGHSHVYWYRQLPEEGLKFMVYLQKENIIDESGMPKERFSAEFPKEGPSILRIQQVVRGDSAAYFCASSRPDRNEQYFGPGTRLTVT.

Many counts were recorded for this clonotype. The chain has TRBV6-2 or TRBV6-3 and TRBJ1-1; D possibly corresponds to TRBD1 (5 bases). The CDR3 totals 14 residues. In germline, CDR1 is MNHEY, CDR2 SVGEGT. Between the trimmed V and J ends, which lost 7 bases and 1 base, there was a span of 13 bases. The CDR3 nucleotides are TGTGCCAGCAACCCACCGGGGGGGAACACTGAAGCTTTCTTT. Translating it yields CASNPPGGNTEAFF.

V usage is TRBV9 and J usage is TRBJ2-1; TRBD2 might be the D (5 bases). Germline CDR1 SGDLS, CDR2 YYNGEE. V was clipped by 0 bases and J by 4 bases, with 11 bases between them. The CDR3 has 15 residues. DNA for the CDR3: TGTGCCAGCAGCGTAGCTACCGGGAATTACAATGAGCAGTTCTTC. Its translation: CASSVATGNYNEQFF.

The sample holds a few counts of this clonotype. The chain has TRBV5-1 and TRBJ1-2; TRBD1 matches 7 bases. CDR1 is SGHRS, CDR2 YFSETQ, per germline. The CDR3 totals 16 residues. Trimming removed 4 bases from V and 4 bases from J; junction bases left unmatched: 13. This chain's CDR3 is CASSRAPGQTSYGYTF. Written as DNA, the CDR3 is TGCGCCAGCAGCCGAGCCCCGGGACAGACTTCCTATGGCTACACCTTC. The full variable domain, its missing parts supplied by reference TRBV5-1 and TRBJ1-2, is KAGVTQTPRYLIKTRGQQVTLSCSPISGHRSVSWYQQTPGQGLQFLFEYFSETQRNKGNFPGRFSGRQFSNSRSEMNVSTLELGDSALYLCASSRAPGQTSYGYTFGSGTRLTVV.

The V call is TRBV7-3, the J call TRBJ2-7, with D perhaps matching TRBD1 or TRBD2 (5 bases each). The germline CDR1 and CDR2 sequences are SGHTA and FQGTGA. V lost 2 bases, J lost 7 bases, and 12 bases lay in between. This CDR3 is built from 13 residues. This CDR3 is CASSLGGRGEQYF. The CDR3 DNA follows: TGTGCCAGCAGCTTAGGGGGTCGCGGTGAGCAGTACTTC.

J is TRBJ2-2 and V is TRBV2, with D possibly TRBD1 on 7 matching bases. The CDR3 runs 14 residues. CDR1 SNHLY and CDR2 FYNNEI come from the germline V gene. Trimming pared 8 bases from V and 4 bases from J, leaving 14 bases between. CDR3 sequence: CASGAGGGTGELFF. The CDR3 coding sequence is TGTGCCAGCGGGGCAGGGGGAGGCACCGGGGAGCTGTTTTTT.

CDR3 nucleotide sequence: TGTGCCAGCAGCTCCCGGACAGCCACCGGGGAGCTGTTTTTT. Translating it yields CASSSRTATGELFF. The chain joins TRBV7-2 to TRBJ2-2; D possibly corresponds to TRBD1 (6 bases). CDR1 is SGHTA, CDR2 FQGNSA, per germline. This CDR3 is 14 amino acids long. Trimming left V 4 bases short and J 4 bases short, with 10 bases between.

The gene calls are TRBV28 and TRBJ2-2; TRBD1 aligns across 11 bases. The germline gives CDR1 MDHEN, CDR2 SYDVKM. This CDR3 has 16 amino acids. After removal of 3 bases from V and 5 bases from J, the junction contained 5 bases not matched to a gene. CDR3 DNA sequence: TGTGCCAGCAGTTTCCCGGACAGGGGGCGGACCGGGGAGCTGTTTTTT. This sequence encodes CASSFPDRGRTGELFF.